The 27 T cell receptor beta chains in this list originate from one sample, sequenced in a study of OX40 agonist ivuxolimab in advanced cancers. Produced via immunoSEQ multiplex PCR; TCRdb's table is partial and in-frame only. The table lists around 62,000 clones, 84% of them singletons. The sequenced sample was CD4+ or CD8+ T cells sorted from blood, obtained in a trial of the OX40 agonist ivuxolimab. The receptor source for this set is an adult with an advanced solid tumor such as melanoma, head and neck, liver or kidney cancer.

V gene TRBV29-1 combines with J gene TRBJ2-2; D tentatively fits TRBD1 or TRBD2 (5 bases each). Germline values: CDR1 SQVTM, CDR2 ANQGSEA. The V gene lost 6 bases and the J gene lost 6 bases, with 17 bases spanning the gap. The CDR3 loop spans 14 amino acids. The CDR3 DNA reads as TGCAGCGTCATTAGAGGGGAAAACGCCGGGGAGCTGTTTTTT. This sequence encodes CSVIRGENAGELFF.

This chain links TRBV28 with TRBJ2-7; 10 bases line up with TRBD2. This CDR3 spans 14 amino acids. V was pared by 9 bases and J by 0 bases, with 5 bases of the junction left unmatched. CDR1 and CDR2 from the germline V gene are MDHEN and SYDVKM. The CDR3 region has the DNA TGTGCCAGTTGTAGGACTAGCGGCTCCTACGAGCAGTACTTC. It translates to CASCRTSGSYEQYF.

The chain couples TRBV7-9 to TRBJ1-1, with D perhaps TRBD1 (6 bases). Trimming took 4 bases from V and 3 from J, leaving 21 bases between them. CDR1 and CDR2 (germline): SEHNR, FQNEAQ (reference sequence). This CDR3 is built from 17 residues. The CDR3: CASSSPLQGREDTEAFF. CDR3 sequence (DNA): TGTGCCAGCAGCTCCCCGTTGCAGGGGCGAGAGGACACTGAAGCTTTCTTT.

The rearrangement joins TRBV29-1 to TRBJ2-1; D not resolved. There are 14 residues in the CDR3. The germline V gene encodes CDR1 SQVTM and CDR2 ANQGSEA. V shed 6 bases and J shed 1 base, with 13 bases lying between them. The CDR3 protein is CSVPWEVSYNEQFF. The CDR3 DNA is TGCAGCGTCCCTTGGGAAGTTTCCTACAATGAGCAGTTCTTC.

This chain uses TRBV27 with TRBJ2-3, with a weak D call TRBD1 (5 bases). CDR1 is MNHEY and CDR2 is SMNVEV in the germline V gene (reference sequence). The CDR3 has 14 residues. V was clipped by 3 bases and J by 2 bases, with 9 bases between them. This CDR3 reads CASSFSGFTDTQYF. CDR3 nucleotides: TGTGCCAGCAGTTTTTCAGGGTTCACAGATACGCAGTATTTT.

The chain recombines TRBV28 with TRBJ1-2; D is uncertain. Germline CDR1 MDHEN, CDR2 SYDVKM. This CDR3 region has 14 residues. V was pared by 1 base and J by 7 bases, with 13 bases between. CDR3 sequence: CASSLLVDGLGYTF. The CDR3 DNA reads as TGTGCCAGCAGTTTATTAGTGGACGGCCTTGGCTACACCTTC.

The genes are TRBV9 and TRBJ2-3; 7 bases fit TRBD2. CDR1 SGDLS and CDR2 YYNGEE come from the germline V gene. The CDR3 loop spans 15 amino acids. V lost 4 bases and J lost 3; bases outside the gene matches: 8. CDR3 region: CASSRASGGTDTQYF. The CDR3, as DNA: TGTGCCAGCAGCCGGGCTAGCGGAGGGACAGATACGCAGTATTTT.

V gene TRBV14 combines with J gene TRBJ1-1; a possible D gene is TRBD1 (5 bases). The V gene lost 1 base and the J gene lost 5 bases, with 11 bases spanning the gap. Germline CDR1 is SGHDN and CDR2 is FVKESK. The CDR3 covers 14 residues. DNA for the CDR3: TGTGCCAGCAGCCAAGTGCGGGGGTCGACTGAAGCTTTCTTT. It yields the protein CASSQVRGSTEAFF. The entire variable domain, with the rest obtained from reference TRBV14 and TRBJ1-1, is as follows: EAGVTQFPSHSVIEKGQTVTLRCDPISGHDNLYWYRRVMGKEIKFLLHFVKESKQDESGMPNNRFLAERTGGTYSTLKVQPAELEDSGVYFCASSQVRGSTEAFFGQGTRLTVV.

V gene TRBV4-1 combines with J gene TRBJ2-2, with TRBD1 identical over 9 bases. Per germline, CDR1 MGHRA and CDR2 YSYEKL. CDR3 size: 18 residues. The trim removed 1 base at V and 4 bases at J, leaving 10 bases unmatched. The CDR3 DNA reads as TGCGCCAGCAGCCAAGCCGGGACAGGGTTGGGGACCACCGGGGAGCTGTTTTTT. Protein: CASSQAGTGLGTTGELFF.

The V gene is TRBV4-3, the J gene TRBJ1-1; D is unclear. Germline V lookup: CDR1 LGHNA, CDR2 YSLEER. With 0 bases removed from V and 7 bases from J, the gap between germline ends came to 15 bases. CDR3 length: 15 amino acids. CDR3 sequence (DNA): TGCGCCAGCAGCCAAGATTACGGACGGTTTCATGAAGCTTTCTTT. Its protein product is CASSQDYGRFHEAFF.

The chain carries TRBV29-1 and TRBJ2-2; 7 bases are shared with TRBD2. The junction had 6 bases not matched to a gene; V was cut back by 4 bases and J by 7 bases. Germline V gene sequence: CDR1 SQVTM, CDR2 ANQGSEA. The CDR3 runs to 13 residues. DNA for the CDR3: TGCAGCGTTGTAGACGGGGGGTACGGGGAGCTGTTTTTT. Translated, it gives CSVVDGGYGELFF.

V usage is TRBV14 and J usage is TRBJ2-3, with TRBD2 matching 8 bases. V shed 3 bases, J shed 1 base, and the junction held 6 bases outside the gene matches. The germline V gene encodes CDR1 SGHDN and CDR2 FVKESK. The CDR3 loop spans 16 amino acids. DNA of the CDR3: TGTGCCAGCAGCCACGGAACGGGACTAGGCACAGATACGCAGTATTTT. Translating gives CASSHGTGLGTDTQYF.

This clone was detected once. The chain employs TRBV5-6 and TRBJ2-3, with 9 nucleotides matching TRBD2. V was pared by 1 base and J by 0 bases, with 6 bases of the junction left unmatched. The CDR3 has 17 residues. CDR1 SGHDT and CDR2 YYEEEE come from the germline V gene. CDR3 loop: CASSLYSGSLSTDTQYF. The DNA of the CDR3 is TGTGCCAGCAGCTTGTATAGCGGGAGCCTTAGCACAGATACGCAGTATTTT. The variable domain in full, completed from reference TRBV5-6 and TRBJ2-3, reads DAGVTQSPTHLIKTRGQQVTLRCSPKSGHDTVSWYQQALGQGPQFIFQYYEEEERQRGNFPDRFSGHQFPNYSSELNVNALLLGDSALYLCASSLYSGSLSTDTQYFGPGTRLTVL.

The CDR3 nucleotides read TGTGCCAATGGTCAGGGCGACTACAATGAGCAGTTCTTC. The encoded protein is CANGQGDYNEQFF. The gene calls are TRBV6-4 and TRBJ2-1; TRBD1 is a possible D gene (5 bases). Per germline, CDR1 MRHNA and CDR2 SNTAGT. V lost 10 bases, J lost 3 bases, and 13 bases lay in between. CDR3 length: 13 residues.

In this sample, this clone turned up once. This chain joins TRBV5-8 and TRBJ2-1; D ambiguous. The CDR3 totals 13 residues. CDR1 and CDR2 from the germline V gene are SGHTS and YDEGEE. With 1 base removed from V and 3 bases from J, the gap between germline ends came to 5 bases. The CDR3 region has the DNA TGTGCCAGCAGCTTGACTCGCTACAATGAGCAGTTCTTC. Encoded protein: CASSLTRYNEQFF. The whole variable domain, remainder taken from reference TRBV5-8 and TRBJ2-1, is EAGVTQSPTHLIKTRGQQATLRCSPISGHTSVYWYQQALGLGLQFLLWYDEGEERNRGNFPPRFSGRQFPNYSSELNVNALELEDSALYLCASSLTRYNEQFFGPGTRLTVL.

The chain combines TRBV9 with TRBJ2-3, with D hard to call. V was shortened by 0 bases and J by 2 bases, with 10 bases between the two germline ends. The CDR3 has 15 residues. Germline V gene lookup returns CDR1 SGDLS and CDR2 YYNGEE. The CDR3 DNA reads as TGTGCCAGCAGCGTAGACCCAGTGGTCACAGATACGCAGTATTTT. Its protein is CASSVDPVVTDTQYF.

This chain joins TRBV6-5 and TRBJ1-5, with D maybe TRBD1 (6 bases). CDR3 length equals 15 residues. Trimming took 6 bases from V and 4 from J, leaving 16 bases between them. Germline V gene sequence: CDR1 MNHEY, CDR2 SVGAGI. In nucleotides, the CDR3 is TGTGCCAGCAGCTTTGACAGGTTGGGGAATCAGCCCCAGCATTTT. This sequence encodes CASSFDRLGNQPQHF.

This clone occurred once. This chain uses TRBV7-8 with TRBJ2-1; no clear D. The CDR3 runs to 16 residues. Trimming cost V 5 bases and J 0 bases, with 14 bases left between them. Per germline, CDR1 SGHVS and CDR2 FQNEAQ. The CDR3 bases are TGTGCCAGCAGCCCCTTGACGGGCTTCTCCTACAATGAGCAGTTCTTC. It encodes CASSPLTGFSYNEQFF.

The chain joins TRBV7-7 to TRBJ2-5; 10 bases agree with TRBD1. Germline trimming cut 3 bases from V and 3 bases from J; bases unmatched to any gene: 7. The CDR3 contains 16 residues. Germline values: CDR1 SSHAT, CDR2 FNYEAQ (reference sequence). The CDR3 region has the DNA TGTGCCAGCAGCTTGGACCCGGGACAGGGGAAAGAGACCCAGTACTTC. It yields the protein CASSLDPGQGKETQYF. The variable domain in full, completed from reference TRBV7-7 and TRBJ2-5, reads GAGVSQSPRYKVTKRGQDVTLRCDPISSHATLYWYQQALGQGPEFLTYFNYEAQPDKSGLPSDRFSAERPEGSISTLTIQRTEQRDSAMYRCASSLDPGQGKETQYFGPGTRLLVL.

V gene TRBV19 combines with J gene TRBJ1-1, with D possibly matching TRBD1 (6 bases). Trimming shortened V by 5 bases and J by 1 base, and 20 bases separated the two germline ends. CDR3 length: 17 amino acids. Per the germline V gene, CDR1 is LNHDA and CDR2 is SQIVND (reference sequence). Here the CDR3 DNA reads TGTGCCAGTAGTTCCAACCCCCCAGGGGAACAGAACACTGAAGCTTTCTTT. Translation gives CASSSNPPGEQNTEAFF.

This clone was detected a few times. The V and J genes are TRBV2 and TRBJ2-7, with a possible D match to TRBD1 (5 bases). CDR1 is SNHLY and CDR2 is FYNNEI in the germline V gene. The CDR3 runs to 11 residues. The V end lost 6 bases, the J end lost 4 bases, and 7 bases lay between the germline ends. The DNA for the CDR3 is TGTGCCAGCAGCCCAGGGTACGAGCAGTACTTC. Its translation: CASSPGYEQYF.

This clone was found a few times. The chain employs TRBV7-9 and TRBJ1-5; 7 bases match TRBD1. Germline V gene data show CDR1 as SEHNR and CDR2 as FQNEAQ (reference sequence). Trimming at V came to 3 bases and at J to 6 bases, leaving 8 bases not matched to a gene. CDR3 length: 15 residues. This chain's CDR3 is CASSFGEGAGQPQHF. The CDR3 DNA reads TGTGCCAGCAGCTTCGGGGAGGGGGCCGGTCAGCCCCAGCATTTT.

The chain employs TRBV28 and TRBJ2-7; D possibly uses TRBD1 or TRBD2 (5 bases each). Germline CDR1 is MDHEN and CDR2 is SYDVKM. V lost 10 bases and J lost 4, with 17 bases in between. This CDR3 region has 13 residues. CDR3 sequence (DNA): TGTGCCATCGCTGGGGGTGACAGATACGAGCAGTACTTC. This gives the protein CAIAGGDRYEQYF. The full variable domain, with the rest looked up from reference TRBV28 and TRBJ2-7, is DVKVTQSSRYLVKRTGEKVFLECVQDMDHENMFWYRQDPGLGLRLIYFSYDVKMKEKGDIPEGYSVSREKKERFSLILESASTNQTSMYLCAIAGGDRYEQYFGPGTRLTVT.

This clone was seen at least ten times. The chain carries TRBV20-1 and TRBJ1-1; D gene ambiguous. The CDR3 loop spans 11 amino acids. V was clipped by 7 bases and J by 1 base, with 7 bases between them. The V gene's germline CDR1 is DFQATT and CDR2 SNEGSKA (reference sequence). The CDR3 reads CSVSQNTEAFF. The CDR3 nucleotides read TGCAGTGTGTCCCAGAACACTGAAGCTTTCTTT.

This clone appeared a single time. This chain links TRBV19 with TRBJ1-1; weak D call: TRBD1 (6 bases). CDR3 size: 16 residues. The V end was cut by 7 bases, the J end by 5 bases, with 23 bases between. The germline gives CDR1 LNHDA, CDR2 SQIVND (reference sequence). The CDR3 nucleotides are TGTGCCAGTACCCCGACACGGCGGGGGCGAAGTACTGAAGCTTTCTTT. Protein sequence: CASTPTRRGRSTEAFF. Variable domain in full (rest from reference TRBV19 and TRBJ1-1): DGGITQSPKYLFRKEGQNVTLSCEQNLNHDAMYWYRQDPGQGLRLIYYSQIVNDFQKGDIAEGYSVSREKKESFPLTVTSAQKNPTAFYLCASTPTRRGRSTEAFFGQGTRLTVV.

V gene TRBV19 combines with J gene TRBJ1-6; 7 bases line up with TRBD1. CDR3 length: 14 residues. V shed 6 bases, J shed 10 bases, and the junction held 9 bases outside the gene matches. CDR1 is LNHDA and CDR2 is SQIVND in the germline V gene (reference sequence). In DNA form, the CDR3 reads TGTGCCAGTAGGACACAGGGGTTCGGCTCACCCCTCCACTTT. Residues: CASRTQGFGSPLHF. Filled out from reference TRBV19 and TRBJ1-6, the complete variable domain reads DGGITQSPKYLFRKEGQNVTLSCEQNLNHDAMYWYRQDPGQGLRLIYYSQIVNDFQKGDIAEGYSVSREKKESFPLTVTSAQKNPTAFYLCASRTQGFGSPLHFGNGTRLTVT.

This clone was counted between two and nine times. This chain uses TRBV29-1 with TRBJ2-7, with a tentative D call TRBD1 (6 bases). Germline V gene sequence: CDR1 SQVTM, CDR2 ANQGSEA. The CDR3 has 12 residues. V was shortened by 4 bases and J by 6 bases, with 13 bases between the two germline ends. CDR3 sequence: CSVVLGAREQYF. The CDR3 DNA is TGCAGCGTTGTACTGGGGGCCCGCGAGCAGTACTTC.